These 11 T cell receptor beta chains were sequenced from one sample in a study of PD-1 blockade in classical Hodgkin lymphoma. Here immunoSEQ multiplex PCR was the method, and the copy in TCRdb shows in-frame clones only, minus some. This table holds approximately 17,000 clones, roughly 90% found once. Time point: newly diagnosed, previously untreated cHL patient sample. The specimen sequenced was peripheral blood mononuclear cells (PBMCs). The receptor set was obtained from a human donor with classical Hodgkin lymphoma.

The chain recombines TRBV7-3 with TRBJ1-1, with 8 bases that match TRBD1. The CDR3 is 14 amino acids. The J segment lost 2 bases and the V segment lost 5 bases, leaving 4 bases of the junction unmatched. From germline, CDR1 is SGHTA and CDR2 FQGTGA. CDR3 in DNA: TGTGCCAGCAGCCCGGGACAGGCAAACACTGAAGCTTTCTTT. Protein product: CASSPGQANTEAFF.

The chain uses TRBV10-3 and TRBJ2-7; 7 bases fit TRBD1. The CDR3 contains 13 residues. The germline V gene encodes CDR1 ENHRY and CDR2 SYGVKD. Unmatched junction bases numbered 5, after V lost 8 bases and J lost 1 base. The CDR3 spells CAISGTASYEQYF. CDR3 DNA: TGTGCCATCTCTGGGACAGCGTCCTACGAGCAGTACTTC.

This clone has just a few counts. V is TRBV27 and J is TRBJ2-7; D is possibly TRBD1 (6 bases). Germline assignment: CDR1 MNHEY and CDR2 SMNVEV (reference sequence). This CDR3 is 16 amino acids long. V was cut by 7 bases and J by 1 base, with 20 bases left in between. The CDR3 region has the DNA TGTGCCAGCACATTACCCCCCGGACAGATTTCCTACGAGCAGTACTTC. It is translated as CASTLPPGQISYEQYF.

V gene TRBV10-3 combines with J gene TRBJ2-3; the D is unclear. From germline, CDR1 is ENHRY and CDR2 SYGVKD. The CDR3 runs 12 residues. Deletions cut 0 bases from V and 6 bases from J, with 4 bases between. CDR3 amino acids: CAISESTDTQYF. The CDR3 nucleotides are TGTGCCATCAGTGAGTCTACGGATACGCAGTATTTT.

This clone was seen more than once but under ten times. The chain links TRBV30 to TRBJ1-5; the D is unclear. This CDR3 has 13 amino acids. Germline-derived CDR1 and CDR2 are GTSNPN and SVGIG (reference sequence). V lost 2 bases and J 5 bases, leaving 10 bases between the germline ends. CDR3 DNA sequence: TGTGCCTGGAGTAAAGGGAGCGATCAGCCCCAGCATTTT. Amino acid sequence: CAWSKGSDQPQHF.

As for this clone: The sample carries other DNA sequences with the same CDR3. The rearrangement joins TRBV9 to TRBJ1-1; the D is unclear. There are 12 residues in the CDR3. The V gene's germline CDR1 is SGDLS and CDR2 YYNGEE. With 0 bases removed from V and 3 bases from J, the gap between germline ends came to 3 bases. This CDR3 reads CASSVVDTEAFF. In nucleotides, the CDR3 is TGTGCCAGCAGCGTAGTCGACACTGAAGCTTTCTTT.

The J gene is TRBJ1-1, the V gene TRBV15; D remains unclear. This CDR3 is built from 15 residues. Germline CDR1 and CDR2: LNHNV and YYDKDF (reference sequence). Trimming left V 0 bases short and J 4 bases short, with 12 bases between. CDR3 nucleotide sequence: TGTGCCACCAGCAGAGATCTAAAGCGGGGCACTGAAGCTTTCTTT. As protein: CATSRDLKRGTEAFF. Full variable domain (remainder filled in from reference TRBV15 and TRBJ1-1): DAMVIQNPRYQVTQFGKPVTLSCSQTLNHNVMYWYQQKSSQAPKLLFHYYDKDFNNEADTPDNFQSRRPNTSFCFLDIRSPGLGDTAMYLCATSRDLKRGTEAFFGQGTRLTVV.

This chain links TRBV6-4 with TRBJ2-5; D uncertain. Germline CDR1 and CDR2: MRHNA and SNTAGT. Between the trimmed V and J ends, which lost 4 bases and 3 bases, there was a span of 3 bases. CDR3 length equals 11 residues. CDR3 protein: CASSGEETQYF. The CDR3, as DNA: TGTGCCAGCAGTGGGGAAGAGACCCAGTACTTC.

The chain has TRBV4-1 and TRBJ2-1; D unclear. Germline CDR1 MGHRA, CDR2 YSYEKL. The V end was cut by 4 bases, the J end by 0 bases, with 10 bases between. This CDR3 comprises 15 residues. The CDR3 sequence is CASSLLGSSYNEQFF. For the CDR3, the DNA is TGCGCCAGCAGCCTATTGGGCTCCTCCTACAATGAGCAGTTCTTC.

The chain uses TRBV27 and TRBJ2-1; 16 nucleotides line up with TRBD2. V lost 5 bases and J lost 12; bases outside the gene matches: 7. The CDR3 consists of 15 residues. From germline, CDR1 is MNHEY and CDR2 SMNVEV (reference sequence). The chain's CDR3 is CASSPGTSGRASQFF. Written as DNA, the CDR3 is TGTGCCAGCAGTCCCGGGACTAGCGGGAGGGCGTCGCAGTTCTTC.

This chain uses TRBV18 with TRBJ2-7; D uncertain. The germline CDR1 and CDR2 sequences are KGHSH and LQKENI. Trimming left V 1 base short and J 0 bases short, with 10 bases between. The CDR3 is made up of 15 amino acids. CDR3 amino acids: CASSPQSLSSYEQYF. The CDR3 DNA sequence: TGTGCCAGCTCACCACAGTCACTGAGCTCCTACGAGCAGTACTTC.